Listed here is a single T cell receptor beta chain. The sample is drawn from a study of T cell changes during pregnancy in multiple sclerosis. The CDR3 covers 15 residues. Germline V gives CDR1 LGHNA, CDR2 YSLEER. V was trimmed by 4 bases and J by 2 bases, leaving 14 bases between them. The protocol was immunoSEQ multiplex PCR, while the TCRdb copy is restricted to in-frame clones and leaves out a portion. Of around 35,000 clones in the sample, roughly 92% were seen once. The V and J genes are TRBV4-3 and TRBJ1-2, with D hard to call. The clonotype was recovered from a female donor in good health, enrolled as a control in a pregnancy study. The sequencing here drew on CD4+ T cells from peripheral blood mononuclear cells, taken in the third trimester of pregnancy. CDR3 protein: CASSPSARENYGYTF. CDR3 DNA: TGCGCCAGCAGCCCGTCCGCAAGAGAAAACTATGGCTACACCTTC.